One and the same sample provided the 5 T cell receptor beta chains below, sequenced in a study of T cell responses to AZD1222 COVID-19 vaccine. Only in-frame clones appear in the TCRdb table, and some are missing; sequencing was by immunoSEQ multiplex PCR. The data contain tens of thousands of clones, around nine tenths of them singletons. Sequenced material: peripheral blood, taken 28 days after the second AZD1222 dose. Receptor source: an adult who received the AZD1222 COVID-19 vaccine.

The CDR3 spells CASSRQGHEKLFF. CDR3 DNA: TGTGCCAGCAGCCGACAGGGACATGAAAAACTGTTTTTT. The chain employs TRBV11-2 and TRBJ1-4, with 7 bases matching TRBD1. J gave up 6 bases and V 5 bases, and 3 bases lay outside the gene matches. The CDR3 contains 13 residues. Germline loops: CDR1 SGHAT, CDR2 FQNNGV.

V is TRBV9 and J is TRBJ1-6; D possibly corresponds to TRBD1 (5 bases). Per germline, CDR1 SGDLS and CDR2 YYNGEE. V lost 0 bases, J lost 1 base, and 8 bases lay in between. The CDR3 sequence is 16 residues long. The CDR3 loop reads CASSVDGGSYNSPLHF. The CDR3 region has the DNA TGTGCCAGCAGCGTAGATGGGGGATCCTATAATTCACCCCTCCACTTT.

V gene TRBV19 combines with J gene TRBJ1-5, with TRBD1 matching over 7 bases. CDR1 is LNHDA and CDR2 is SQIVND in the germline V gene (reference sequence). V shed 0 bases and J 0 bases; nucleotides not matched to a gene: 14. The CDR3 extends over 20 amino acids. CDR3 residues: CASSIDPRGGTADSNQPQHF. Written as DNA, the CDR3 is TGTGCCAGTAGTATAGACCCCCGGGGGGGGACAGCTGATAGCAATCAGCCCCAGCATTTT.

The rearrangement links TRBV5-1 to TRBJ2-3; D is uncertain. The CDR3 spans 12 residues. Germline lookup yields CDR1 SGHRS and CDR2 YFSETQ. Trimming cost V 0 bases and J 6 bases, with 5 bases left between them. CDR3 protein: CASSLVIDTQYF. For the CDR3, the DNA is TGCGCCAGCAGCTTGGTCATTGATACGCAGTATTTT.

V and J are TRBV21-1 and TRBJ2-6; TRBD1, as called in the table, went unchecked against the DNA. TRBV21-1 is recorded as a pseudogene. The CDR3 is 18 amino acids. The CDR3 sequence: CASSSRRGEPSGANVLTF. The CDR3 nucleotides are TGTGCCAGCAGCAGTCGTAGGGGCGAGCCCTCTGGGGCCAACGTCCTGACTTTC.